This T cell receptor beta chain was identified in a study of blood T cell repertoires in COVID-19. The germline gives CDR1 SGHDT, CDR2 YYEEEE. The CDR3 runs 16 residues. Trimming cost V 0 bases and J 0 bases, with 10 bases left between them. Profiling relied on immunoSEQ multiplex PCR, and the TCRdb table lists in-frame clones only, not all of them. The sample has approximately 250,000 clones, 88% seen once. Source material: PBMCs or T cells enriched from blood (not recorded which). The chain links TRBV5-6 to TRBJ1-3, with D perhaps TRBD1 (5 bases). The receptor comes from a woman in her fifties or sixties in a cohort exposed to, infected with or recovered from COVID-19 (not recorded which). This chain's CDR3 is CASSLGQRSSGNTIYF. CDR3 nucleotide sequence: TGTGCCAGCAGCTTGGGACAGCGTAGCTCTGGAAACACCATATATTTT.